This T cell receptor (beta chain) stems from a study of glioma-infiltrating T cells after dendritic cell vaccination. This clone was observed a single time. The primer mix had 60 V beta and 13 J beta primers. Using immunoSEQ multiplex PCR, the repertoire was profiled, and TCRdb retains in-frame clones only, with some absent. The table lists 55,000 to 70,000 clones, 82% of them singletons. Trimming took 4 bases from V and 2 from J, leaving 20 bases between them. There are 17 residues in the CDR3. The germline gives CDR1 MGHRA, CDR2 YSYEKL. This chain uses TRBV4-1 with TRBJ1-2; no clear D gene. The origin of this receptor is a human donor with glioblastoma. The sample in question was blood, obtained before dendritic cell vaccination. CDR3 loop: CASSPLWAEQGNYGYTF. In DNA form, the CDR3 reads TGCGCCAGCAGCCCGTTGTGGGCAGAACAAGGAAACTATGGCTACACCTTC.